This T cell receptor (beta chain) comes out of a study of long-term antiretroviral therapy in people with HIV. The ends were cut back, 0 bases at V and 7 bases at J, with 7 bases in the middle. The CDR3 has 12 amino acids. At the survey level, the v3.0 immunoSEQ assay was run. Only in-frame clones appear in the TCRdb table, and some are missing; sequencing was by immunoSEQ multiplex PCR. The profile shows around 20,000 clones, around 75% of them singletons. The TCR sequence derives from a man aged 18 to 30 with HIV. The source material was unsorted PBMCs, sampled 0.5 years before starting antiretroviral therapy. The chain recombines TRBV5-3 with TRBJ1-1; D not resolved. TRBV5-3 is an ORF, and what it does is uncertain. The CDR3 bases are TGTGCCAGAAGCTTGGCCTTGGGTGAAGCTTTCTTT. This translates into CARSLALGEAFF.